Listed below are T cell receptor beta chains from one sample, sequenced in a study of blood T cell repertoires in COVID-19. Sequenced by immunoSEQ multiplex PCR; TCRdb stores in-frame clones only, minus some. The sample lists around 190,000 clones; around 85% were seen once. Material for sequencing was peripheral blood. These TCRs come from a woman between 50 and 59 years old with acute or convalescent COVID-19. Each CDR3 is given with its conserved first and last residue. Some rows mark clone size as missing; the rest say once, few, many or name a class of expanded clone.

v_gene | abundance | CDR3aa
TRBV5-1 | . | CASSLMADNEQFF
TRBV7-8 | . | CASSRNKRGGYTF
TRBV24-1 | . | CATSDGQGTDTQYF
TRBV9 | once | CASSAATGGTEAFF
TRBV19 | . | CASGPGQGLRNEQFF
TRBV28 | . | CASSWTGAPNEQYF
TRBV9 | . | CASSVASLATDTQYF
TRBV11-2 | few | CASSLAGLNQPQHF
TRBV19 | . | CASSAQVGRGTEAFF
TRBV30 | . | CAWSRDRGTEAFF
TRBV5-6 | . | CASSVQGMQFF
TRBV7-2 | . | CASSLGLLTDTQYF
TRBV5-1 | . | CASTTYFQGNTGELFF
TRBV24-1 | . | CATSDLLPGAGELFF
TRBV19 | . | CASSIDQPGSTEAFF
TRBV4-3 | . | CASSPRLAVEKLFF
TRBV29-1 | many | CSVETSTRQSQYF
TRBV7-2 | . | CASSLDPGGPRDTQYF
TRBV7-6 | . | CASSPLERDRPNKNTEAFF
TRBV2 | few | CASSPPGMGGNTIYF
TRBV7-2 | . | CASSLGAGTRSDTQYF
TRBV10-3 | . | CAIRGGGGYTF
TRBV2 | . | CASRYTVSETEAFF